This T cell receptor (beta chain) was found in a study of blood T cell repertoires in COVID-19. Study as a whole: Sample material is recorded as cDNA or gDNA derived from T cells, B-cell-depleted T cells, or PBMCs.

Original processing notes: Scientists estimated how many nucleated cells there were by amplifying reference gene primers. TCRdb's copy holds only in-frame clones and misses some; the assay was immunoSEQ multiplex PCR. That table supplies the V and J calls and clone size; D and trimming were determined from the DNA. The data show some 260,000 clones, 82% seen once. The TCR comes from a woman aged 80 or older with active or convalescent COVID-19. The sample consisted of peripheral blood.

CDR3 in amino acids: CASSIQGAGSSPLHF. The CDR3, as DNA: TGTGCCAGCAGTATACAGGGGGCGGGTAGTTCACCCCTCCACTTT. The chain couples TRBV6-6 to TRBJ1-6; TRBD1 matches at 9 bases. CDR1 and CDR2 (germline): MNHNY, SVGAGI (reference sequence). This CDR3 is 15 amino acids long. J was trimmed by 9 bases and V by 5 bases; bases with no gene match: 8.